The 27 T cell receptor beta chains below come from one sample, sequenced in a study of immune characteristics of hereditary and idiopathic chronic pancreatitis. TCRdb's table, derived via immunoSEQ multiplex PCR, lists solely in-frame clones and lacks some. The sample lists more than 8,500 clones; roughly 77% were seen once. Total pancreatectomy with islet autotransplantation was the source of the chronic pancreatitis pancreas tissue. Sequencing was done on a sample of pancreas tissue with idiopathic chronic pancreatitis. Receptor source: a human donor with chronic pancreatitis.

The rearrangement links TRBV4-1 to TRBJ2-7; a weak D match, TRBD2 (5 bases). The last part of the DNA fits TRBJ2-5 better; the J call may be wrong. Germline CDR1 is MGHRA and CDR2 is YSYEKL. This CDR3 has 15 residues. CDR3 nucleotide sequence: TGCGCCAGCAGCCAAGATATCGGTGCGGGAGAGACCCAGTACTTC. This sequence encodes CASSQDIGAGETQYF.

The chain combines TRBV5-8 with TRBJ2-3; possibly TRBD2 for D (5 bases). The germline CDR1 and CDR2 sequences are SGHTS and YDEGEE. This CDR3 is built from 13 residues. Trimming removed 5 bases at V and 4 bases at J, with 11 bases between. CDR3 protein: CASRSGNPDTQYF. CDR3 DNA: TGTGCCAGCAGATCGGGAAATCCAGATACGCAGTATTTT.

This clone has a handful of counts. V gene TRBV7-3 combines with J gene TRBJ2-3, with D hard to call. The CDR3 is made up of 13 amino acids. Trimming removed 4 bases at V and 0 bases at J, with 5 bases between. The germline V gene has CDR1 SGHTA and CDR2 FQGTGA. CDR3 sequence: CASSSLSTDTQYF. CDR3 DNA sequence: TGTGCCAGCAGCTCCCTTAGCACAGATACGCAGTATTTT.

The DNA of the CDR3 is TGTGCCAGCTCACCACGTTCAGGGGGCGTAAAAGAGACCCAGTACTTC. Its translation: CASSPRSGGVKETQYF. The chain is built from TRBV18 and TRBJ2-5; 8 positions agree with TRBD1. Germline lookup yields CDR1 KGHSH and CDR2 LQKENI. The CDR3 spans 16 residues. The junction had 7 bases not matched to a gene; V was cut back by 1 base and J by 3 bases.

This rearrangement joins TRBV7-9 to TRBJ1-2; D is perhaps TRBD1 (5 bases). Deletions cut 2 bases from V and 4 bases from J, with 14 bases between. Germline V lookup: CDR1 SEHNR, CDR2 FQNEAQ (reference sequence). The CDR3 covers 15 residues. CDR3 sequence: CASSLPPEGFYGYTF. The DNA for the CDR3 is TGTGCCAGCAGCTTACCCCCGGAGGGGTTCTATGGCTACACCTTC.

The chain recombines TRBV18 with TRBJ1-2; 7 nucleotides match TRBD1. The V segment lost 2 bases and the J segment 1 base; nucleotides outside the gene matches: 7. Germline V gives CDR1 KGHSH, CDR2 LQKENI. This CDR3 is 16 amino acids long. CDR3 sequence reads: CASSPGGQSLNYGYTF. Here the CDR3 DNA reads TGTGCCAGCTCACCAGGGGGACAGAGTCTTAACTATGGCTACACCTTC.

The chain uses TRBV2 and TRBJ1-3; D is unresolved. V was trimmed by 2 bases and J by 4 bases, leaving 9 bases between them. Germline values: CDR1 SNHLY, CDR2 FYNNEI. The CDR3 covers 14 residues. The CDR3 region is CASSETKAGNTIYF. Written as DNA, the CDR3 is TGTGCCAGCAGTGAAACAAAGGCGGGAAACACCATATATTTT.

The chain's CDR3 is CASSEGRDRSNSPLHF. The CDR3 DNA is TGTGCCAGCAGTGAAGGCCGGGACAGGAGTAATTCACCCCTCCACTTT. The chain uses TRBV6-1 and TRBJ1-6; 8 bases line up with TRBD1. Germline CDR1 MNHNS, CDR2 SASEGT. Germline trimming cut 1 base from V and 6 bases from J; bases unmatched to any gene: 5. The CDR3 is 16 amino acids.

The J gene is TRBJ2-3, the V gene TRBV4-1; 9 bases agree with TRBD2. This CDR3 contains 16 residues. V lost 5 bases, J lost 0 bases, and 6 bases stayed unmatched. Germline CDR1 is MGHRA and CDR2 is YSYEKL. The CDR3, as DNA: TGCGCCAGCAGCGAAGGCGCGGGGGGGAGCACAGATACGCAGTATTTT. This translates into CASSEGAGGSTDTQYF.

This chain connects TRBV18 to TRBJ1-4, with no clear D. The CDR3 has 15 residues. The germline V gene encodes CDR1 KGHSH and CDR2 LQKENI. Trimming cost V 6 bases and J 8 bases, with 19 bases left between them. Written as DNA, the CDR3 is TGTGCCAGCTCCCCGATGGGCGCCCGCTCGGAAAAACTGTTTTTT. Protein: CASSPMGARSEKLFF.

This clone has only one observation. The J gene is TRBJ1-1, the V gene TRBV6-5, with D hard to call. CDR3 length equals 11 residues. Germline assignment: CDR1 MNHEY and CDR2 SVGAGI. Trimming took off 2 bases at V and 6 bases at J, with 4 bases between the two ends. The CDR3 spells CASSYGAEAFF. In nucleotides, the CDR3 is TGTGCCAGCAGTTACGGGGCTGAAGCTTTCTTT.

The chain combines TRBV7-6 with TRBJ2-2; the D gene is possibly TRBD2 (6 bases). V was shortened by 1 base and J by 2 bases, with 11 bases between the two germline ends. Germline lookup yields CDR1 SGHVS and CDR2 FNYEAQ. This CDR3 spans 16 amino acids. The CDR3 loop reads CASSLVPRGNTGELFF. The CDR3 coding sequence is TGTGCCAGCAGCTTAGTTCCGCGGGGAAACACCGGGGAGCTGTTTTTT.

The gene calls are TRBV28 and TRBJ2-1; TRBD1 matches 8 bases. V lost 7 bases and J lost 5; bases outside the gene matches: 13. Germline assignment: CDR1 MDHEN and CDR2 SYDVKM. The CDR3 is made up of 16 amino acids. The CDR3 region has the DNA TGTGCCAGCACCGACCGGACAGGGTCGAGAAACAATGAGCAGTTCTTC. Protein: CASTDRTGSRNNEQFF.

The genes are TRBV29-1 and TRBJ2-3; unclear D gene. The CDR3 is 14 residues long. In germline, CDR1 is SQVTM, CDR2 ANQGSEA. V was clipped by 4 bases and J by 3 bases, with 14 bases between them. CDR3 residues: CSVAGAPLTDTQYF. The CDR3, as DNA: TGCAGCGTTGCAGGAGCACCTCTGACAGATACGCAGTATTTT.

The V call is TRBV2, the J call TRBJ2-2, with D possibly TRBD1 on 5 matching bases. The germline gives CDR1 SNHLY, CDR2 FYNNEI. There are 12 residues in the CDR3. V was clipped by 6 bases and J by 6 bases, with 8 bases between them. CDR3 DNA sequence: TGTGCCAGCAGGCAGGGATCCGGGGAGCTGTTTTTT. Translated, it gives CASRQGSGELFF.

The CDR3 here is CASGPGQGAAYEQYF. CDR3 in DNA: TGTGCTAGTGGGCCGGGACAGGGCGCCGCCTACGAGCAGTACTTC. The gene calls are TRBV12-5 and TRBJ2-7; 9 positions match TRBD1. The CDR3 covers 15 residues. Germline V CDR1 and CDR2: LGHNT, FRNRAP. Losses at the gene ends were 6 bases for V and 2 bases for J; bases not matched to a gene: 8.

This clone occurred once. The chain links TRBV5-1 to TRBJ1-2; TRBD1 is a possible D gene (6 bases). Deletions cut 2 bases from V and 6 bases from J, with 14 bases between. The CDR3 is 14 residues long. Germline lookup yields CDR1 SGHRS and CDR2 YFSETQ. The CDR3 DNA reads TGCGCCAGCAGCTTTGAAGTTCCAGGGGATGGCTACACCTTC. It yields the protein CASSFEVPGDGYTF.

The V call is TRBV6-2 or TRBV6-3, the J call TRBJ2-7; TRBD1 might be the D (6 bases). The V gene's germline CDR1 is MNHEY and CDR2 SVGEGT. The CDR3 loop spans 15 amino acids. V dropped 6 bases and J dropped 3 bases, with 18 bases sitting between them. CDR3 sequence: CASSPPGGFSYEQYF. The CDR3 DNA is TGTGCCAGCAGCCCCCCTGGGGGCTTCAGCTACGAGCAGTACTTC.

The rearrangement joins TRBV2 to TRBJ2-7; 8 nucleotides agree with TRBD1. The CDR3 contains 14 residues. Germline values: CDR1 SNHLY, CDR2 FYNNEI. V shed 4 bases and J 5 bases; nucleotides not matched to a gene: 7. The CDR3 DNA is TGTGCCAGCAGTGGTGACAGGGGCCTTAACGAGCAGTACGTC. Translation: CASSGDRGLNEQYV.

The CDR3 DNA sequence: TGTGCCAGCAGCCTACAGGGGGGCTCCTACAATGAGCAGTTCTTC. It is translated as CASSLQGGSYNEQFF. The chain joins TRBV6-1 to TRBJ2-1, with TRBD1 matching 8 bases. In germline, CDR1 is MNHNS, CDR2 SASEGT. The trim removed 6 bases at V and 0 bases at J, leaving 4 bases unmatched. There are 15 residues in the CDR3.

V and J are TRBV30 and TRBJ1-1; 7 bases line up with TRBD1. Germline CDR1 GTSNPN, CDR2 SVGIG (reference sequence). CDR3 size: 15 residues. Trimming at V came to 3 bases and at J to 1 base, leaving 8 bases not matched to a gene. CDR3: CAWRRTGTANTEAFF. CDR3 DNA sequence: TGTGCCTGGAGACGAACCGGGACAGCGAACACTGAAGCTTTCTTT.

This clone was counted once. This chain connects TRBV12-2 to TRBJ2-1; the tabulated D call, TRBD2, remains unverified against the DNA. TRBV12-2 represents a pseudogene. CDR3 length equals 19 residues. The CDR3 DNA sequence: TGTGCAAGTCGCTACCCCGGACTAGCGGGTGAGGGGTCCTACAATGAGCAGTTCTTC. This encodes CASRYPGLAGEGSYNEQFF.

CDR3 region: CAWTTPGQGIGLHGYTF. The CDR3 coding sequence is TGTGCCTGGACCACCCCGGGACAGGGAATTGGTCTCCATGGCTACACCTTC. This rearrangement joins TRBV30 to TRBJ1-2; 9 nucleotides match TRBD1. The V gene's germline CDR1 is GTSNPN and CDR2 SVGIG (reference sequence). J gave up 6 bases and V 4 bases, and 18 bases lay outside the gene matches. This CDR3 is 17 amino acids long.

This chain links TRBV19 with TRBJ1-1; D gene uncertain. The V and J ends lost 3 bases and 0 bases respectively, with 5 bases between them. Germline CDR1 and CDR2: LNHDA and SQIVND (reference sequence). The CDR3 runs to 13 residues. The CDR3, as DNA: TGTGCCAGTAGTATCGCACTGAACACTGAAGCTTTCTTT. It yields the protein CASSIALNTEAFF. Complete variable domain (other parts from reference TRBV19 and TRBJ1-1): DGGITQSPKYLFRKEGQNVTLSCEQNLNHDAMYWYRQDPGQGLRLIYYSQIVNDFQKGDIAEGYSVSREKKESFPLTVTSAQKNPTAFYLCASSIALNTEAFFGQGTRLTVV.

The CDR3 is CASSSPHFGYTF. In DNA, the CDR3 is TGTGCCAGCAGTTCACCCCATTTTGGCTACACCTTC. The genes are TRBV28 and TRBJ1-2; D not certain. V gave up 4 bases and J gave up 7 bases, with 10 bases separating them. This CDR3 has 12 amino acids. Germline V gives CDR1 MDHEN, CDR2 SYDVKM.

This clone was seen more than once but under ten times. The rearrangement joins TRBV7-2 to TRBJ2-6; D gene unclear. In germline, CDR1 is SGHTA, CDR2 FQGNSA. V gave up 2 bases and J gave up 0 bases, with 5 bases separating them. This CDR3 region has 15 residues. CDR3 nucleotides: TGTGCCAGCAGCTTACGCCGCTCTGGGGCCAACGTCCTGACTTTC. Amino acid sequence: CASSLRRSGANVLTF.

This clone was observed a handful of times. The chain links TRBV7-3 to TRBJ2-1, with 8 bases lining up with TRBD2. This CDR3 spans 15 amino acids. With V trimmed by 5 bases and J by 6 bases, 9 bases remained unmatched. Germline CDR1 SGHTA, CDR2 FQGTGA. CDR3 nucleotides: TGTGCCAGCAGCCCGGGACTAGATCTTGCCAATGAGCAGTTCTTC. Amino acids: CASSPGLDLANEQFF.